The TCR beta chain described here comes from a study of blood T cell repertoires in COVID-19. About the study: Samples came from the United States, Italy and Spain, spanning acute and convalescent COVID-19. PBMCs, B-cell-depleted T cells, or T cells were the source of the cDNA or gDNA that made up the material.

CDR1 is SGDLS, CDR2 YYNGEE, per germline. The CDR3 extends over 15 amino acids. V lost 3 bases, J lost 3 bases, and 13 bases lay in between. Per the original methods: The assay estimated nucleated cells by amplifying reference gene primers. Assay: immunoSEQ multiplex PCR; the TCRdb copy retains only in-frame clones and omits some. D and trimming come from the DNA, and the V and J calls and clone size come from that table. The table records around 170,000 clones, about nine tenths of them present only once. The sample comprised peripheral blood. This receptor was identified in a woman in her 30s with acute or convalescent COVID-19. This chain uses TRBV9 with TRBJ2-1; tentative D call: TRBD2 (5 bases). CDR3 loop: CASSGTPYGYNEQFF. CDR3 nucleotides: TGTGCCAGCAGCGGGACTCCTTATGGCTACAATGAGCAGTTCTTC.